A single sample is the source of the 11 T cell receptor beta chains below, sequenced in a study of OX40 agonist ivuxolimab in advanced cancers. Generated by immunoSEQ multiplex PCR, the TCRdb table keeps only in-frame clones and is missing some. The data hold 50,000 to 70,000 clones, with around 78% observed a single time. Sample: CD4+ or CD8+ T cells sorted from blood, taken in a trial of the OX40 agonist ivuxolimab. These receptors all come from an adult with an advanced solid tumor such as melanoma, head and neck, liver or kidney cancer.

This chain uses TRBV10-3 with TRBJ1-2; 7 bases agree with TRBD1. The CDR3 extends over 13 amino acids. The J segment lost 2 bases and the V segment lost 7 bases, leaving 4 bases of the junction unmatched. From germline, CDR1 is ENHRY and CDR2 SYGVKD. CDR3 nucleotides: TGTGCCATCACTGACAGGGAAAACTATGGCTACACCTTC. This codes for CAITDRENYGYTF.

V gene TRBV25-1 combines with J gene TRBJ1-5; D remains unclear. The CDR3 contains 16 residues. CDR1 is MGHDK and CDR2 is SYGVNS in the germline V gene. V lost 3 bases, J lost 3 bases, and 15 bases lay in between. This CDR3 reads CASSDFLGRANQPQHF. CDR3 DNA: TGTGCCAGCAGTGACTTCTTGGGAAGGGCCAATCAGCCCCAGCATTTT.

V usage is TRBV29-1 and J usage is TRBJ2-3; D is possibly TRBD1 or TRBD2 (5 bases each). CDR3 length: 12 residues. Trimming stripped 6 bases from V and 5 bases from J, with 12 bases between. In germline, CDR1 is SQVTM, CDR2 ANQGSEA. CDR3 nucleotides: TGCAGCGTCAGGGTTGGGGGAGATACGCAGTATTTT. Translated, it gives CSVRVGGDTQYF.

The chain combines TRBV2 with TRBJ2-5; 11 bases align to TRBD2. V trimming: 3 bases; J trimming: 5 bases; junction bases outside the gene matches: 5. This CDR3 region has 15 residues. Germline CDR1 reads SNHLY; CDR2 reads FYNNEI. The CDR3 DNA sequence: TGTGCCAGCAGTGAGGGTAGCGGGGGGGCTGAGACCCAGTACTTC. This codes for CASSEGSGGAETQYF.

This rearrangement joins TRBV28 to TRBJ2-7; TRBD1 or TRBD2 may be the D gene (5 bases each). V was trimmed by 7 bases and J by 3 bases, leaving 13 bases between them. Germline V gene data show CDR1 as MDHEN and CDR2 as SYDVKM. The length of the CDR3 is 13 residues. The CDR3 nucleotides are TGTGCCAGCAAACCGGGACCCATCTACGAGCAGTACTTC. It translates to CASKPGPIYEQYF.

The rearrangement links TRBV28 to TRBJ2-3; 14 bases fit TRBD2. CDR1 is MDHEN and CDR2 is SYDVKM in the germline V gene. This CDR3 is 18 amino acids long. V lost 5 bases to trimming and J lost 5 bases; unmatched junction nucleotides: 12. In nucleotides, the CDR3 is TGTGCCAGCAGTCCCTTCCCGACTAGCGGGGGGGCGGGAGATACGCAGTATTTT. The encoded protein is CASSPFPTSGGAGDTQYF.

This chain links TRBV6-5 with TRBJ1-5; unclear D gene. The CDR3 has 14 amino acids. CDR1 is MNHEY, CDR2 SVGAGI, per germline. V was pared by 3 bases and J by 3 bases, with 9 bases between. In nucleotides, the CDR3 is TGTGCCAGCAGTTATGAAGGGTACAATCAGCCCCAGCATTTT. Its protein product is CASSYEGYNQPQHF.

The chain employs TRBV11-3 and TRBJ2-1, with TRBD2 as a possible D gene (5 bases). Trimming took 4 bases from V and 4 from J, leaving 14 bases between them. Germline V CDR1 and CDR2: SGHNT, YENEEA. The CDR3 is 15 residues long. The CDR3: CASSSPGNRYNEQFF. The CDR3 region has the DNA TGTGCCAGCAGCTCACCGGGAAACCGTTACAATGAGCAGTTCTTC.

The rearrangement uses TRBV19 and TRBJ2-5; D not resolved. Trimming took off 1 base at V and 5 bases at J, with 14 bases between the two ends. This CDR3 comprises 15 residues. CDR1 LNHDA and CDR2 SQIVND come from the germline V gene (reference sequence). This CDR3 reads CASSIASTVHETQYF. CDR3 in DNA: TGTGCCAGTAGTATAGCCAGCACCGTCCACGAGACCCAGTACTTC.

J is TRBJ2-2 and V is TRBV11-3, with D maybe TRBD1 (6 bases). The CDR3 runs 14 residues. V gave up 5 bases and J gave up 6 bases, with 13 bases separating them. Per germline, CDR1 SGHNT and CDR2 YENEEA. For the CDR3, the DNA is TGTGCCAGCAGCCCCCCCCAGGGGTCCGGGGAGCTGTTTTTT. Its protein is CASSPPQGSGELFF. The full variable domain, in which reference TRBV11-3 and TRBJ2-2 provide the parts outside the CDR3, is EAGVVQSPRYKIIEKKQPVAFWCNPISGHNTLYWYLQNLGQGPELLIRYENEEAVDDSQLPKDRFSAERLKGVDSTLKIQPAELGDSAVYLCASSPPQGSGELFFGEGSRLTVL.

The CDR3 nucleotides are TGTGCCAGCAGCTTAGTCCGGGACAGGGTCCCTAGGGGGCAGTTCTTC. This codes for CASSLVRDRVPRGQFF. This chain links TRBV11-2 with TRBJ2-1; TRBD1 aligns across 9 bases. Trimming cost V 1 base and J 12 bases; bases outside gene matches: 13. Germline lookup yields CDR1 SGHAT and CDR2 FQNNGV. CDR3 size: 16 residues.